The source of this T cell receptor (beta chain) is a study of T cells after yellow fever vaccination. TCRdb processed the 5' RACE reads anew with MiXCR; each CDR3 protein has one entry. Seen here are approximately 580,000 distinct CDR3 sequences, roughly a sixth observed once, and the top ten hold approximately 15%. Germline assignment: CDR1 SGHDT and CDR2 YYEEEE. The CDR3 is 16 amino acids. With 2 bases removed from V and 0 bases from J, the gap between germline ends came to 12 bases. This clonotype turned up a few times. The J gene is TRBJ1-3, the V gene TRBV5-6; D is uncertain. This receptor was obtained from a man younger than 35 who received the YFV17D yellow fever vaccine. The material was PBMCs, obtained 5 to 6 days after the first yellow fever vaccination. The CDR3 DNA follows: TGTGCCAGCAGCTTCTATCGGCCAAACTCTGGAAACACCATATATTTT. Translated: CASSFYRPNSGNTIYF.